This T cell receptor beta chain stems from a study of beta chain features in type 1 diabetes. All of the isolated RNA was reverse transcribed, so expressed TCRB transcripts were sequenced. Naive, central memory and regulatory T cell samples averaged about 3.57 million immunoSEQ reads each. Data came from immunoSEQ multiplex PCR; TCRdb stores just in-frame clones and leaves some out. The sample shows about 150,000 clones, roughly 8.1% of them seen only once. The sample holds many counts of this clone. The sample was central memory CD4+ T cells from blood. The receptor was derived from a man younger than 35 in good health.

The CDR3: CASSLLMGTGFYEQYF. CDR3 bases: TGTGCCAGCAGCTTATTAATGGGGACAGGATTCTACGAGCAGTACTTC. V is TRBV7-9 and J is TRBJ2-7; TRBD1 matches at 8 bases. The trim removed 2 bases at V and 3 bases at J, leaving 9 bases unmatched. CDR3 size: 16 residues. Germline V lookup: CDR1 SEHNR, CDR2 FQNEAQ (reference sequence).